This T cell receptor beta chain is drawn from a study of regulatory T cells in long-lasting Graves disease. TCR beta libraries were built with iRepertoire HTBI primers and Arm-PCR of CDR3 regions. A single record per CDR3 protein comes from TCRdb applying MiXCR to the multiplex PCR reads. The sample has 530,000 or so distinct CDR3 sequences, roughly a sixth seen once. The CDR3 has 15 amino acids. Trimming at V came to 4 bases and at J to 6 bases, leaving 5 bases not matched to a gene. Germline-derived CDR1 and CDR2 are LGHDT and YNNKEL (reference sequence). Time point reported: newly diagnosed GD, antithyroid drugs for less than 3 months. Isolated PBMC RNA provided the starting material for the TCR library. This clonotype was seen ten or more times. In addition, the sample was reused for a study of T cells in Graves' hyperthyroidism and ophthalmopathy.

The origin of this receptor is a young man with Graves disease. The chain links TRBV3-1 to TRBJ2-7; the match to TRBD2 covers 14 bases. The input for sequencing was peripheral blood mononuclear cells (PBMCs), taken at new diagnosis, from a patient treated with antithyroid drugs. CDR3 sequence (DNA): TGTGCCAGCAGCCCCCAAGGGACTAGCGGGAGCGAGCAGTACTTC. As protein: CASSPQGTSGSEQYF.